This T cell receptor beta chain was observed in a study of hypomethylating agent response in myelodysplastic syndrome. Study context: Donors were myelodysplastic syndrome patients: 2 female, eight to ten male.

TCRdb's copy holds only in-frame clones and misses some; the assay was immunoSEQ multiplex PCR. The sample gives fewer than 7,500 clones, approximately 84% of which show up once; just over 9.5% is in the top ten. This clone was seen just once. Material: bone marrow, obtained before or after starting hypomethylating agent treatment for myelodysplastic syndrome (not recorded which). This sequence was found in a human donor with myelodysplastic syndrome.

The CDR3, as DNA: TGTGCCAGCAGCTTAGACGGGAGCGAGAGCACTGAAGCTTTCTTT. It encodes CASSLDGSESTEAFF. The rearrangement joins TRBV11-2 to TRBJ1-1; D ambiguous. V was pared by 0 bases and J by 4 bases, with 12 bases between. CDR3 length: 15 amino acids. CDR1 is SGHAT, CDR2 FQNNGV, per germline.